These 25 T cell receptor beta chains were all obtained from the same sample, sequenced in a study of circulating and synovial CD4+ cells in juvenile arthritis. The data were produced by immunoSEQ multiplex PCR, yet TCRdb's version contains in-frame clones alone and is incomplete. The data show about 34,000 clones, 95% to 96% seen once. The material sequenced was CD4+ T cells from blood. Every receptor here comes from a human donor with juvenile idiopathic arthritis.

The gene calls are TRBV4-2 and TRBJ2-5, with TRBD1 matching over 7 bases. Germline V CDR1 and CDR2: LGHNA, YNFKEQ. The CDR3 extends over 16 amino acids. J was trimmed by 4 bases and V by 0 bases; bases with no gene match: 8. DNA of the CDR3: TGTGCCAGCAGCCAAGACCGACAGGGAAAGGGAGAGACCCAGTACTTC. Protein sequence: CASSQDRQGKGETQYF.

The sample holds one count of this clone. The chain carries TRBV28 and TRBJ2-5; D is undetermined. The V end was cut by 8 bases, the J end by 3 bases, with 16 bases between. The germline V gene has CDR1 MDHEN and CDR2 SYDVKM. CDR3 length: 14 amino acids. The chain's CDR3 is CASASNYAKETQYF. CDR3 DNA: TGTGCCAGCGCTTCCAACTACGCCAAAGAGACCCAGTACTTC.

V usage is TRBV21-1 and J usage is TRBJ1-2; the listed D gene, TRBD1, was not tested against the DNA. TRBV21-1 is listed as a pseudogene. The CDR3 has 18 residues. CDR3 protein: CASSKTGSRGRRYYGYTF. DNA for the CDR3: TGTGCCAGCAGCAAAACCGGTTCGAGGGGGCGAAGGTACTATGGCTACACCTTC.

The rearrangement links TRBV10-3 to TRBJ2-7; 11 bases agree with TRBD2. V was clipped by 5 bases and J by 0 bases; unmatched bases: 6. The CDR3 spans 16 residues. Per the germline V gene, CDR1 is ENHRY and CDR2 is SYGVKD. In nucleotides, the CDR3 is TGTGCCATCAGTACTAGCGGGGGACCTAGCTCCTACGAGCAGTACTTC. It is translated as CAISTSGGPSSYEQYF.

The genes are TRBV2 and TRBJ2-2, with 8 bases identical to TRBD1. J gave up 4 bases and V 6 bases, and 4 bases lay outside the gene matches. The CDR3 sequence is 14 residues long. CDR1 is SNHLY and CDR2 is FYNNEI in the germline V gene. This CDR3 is CASRRTGSTGELFF. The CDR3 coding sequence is TGTGCCAGCAGGAGGACAGGGTCCACCGGGGAGCTGTTTTTT.

The CDR3: CASSVPSVVQFF. The CDR3 nucleotides are TGTGCCAGCAGTGTTCCTAGCGTGGTGCAGTTCTTC. The genes are TRBV6-1 and TRBJ2-1, with D tentatively TRBD2 (6 bases). The CDR3 has 12 amino acids. Trimming shortened V by 4 bases and J by 12 bases, and 13 bases separated the two germline ends. CDR1 is MNHNS and CDR2 is SASEGT in the germline V gene.

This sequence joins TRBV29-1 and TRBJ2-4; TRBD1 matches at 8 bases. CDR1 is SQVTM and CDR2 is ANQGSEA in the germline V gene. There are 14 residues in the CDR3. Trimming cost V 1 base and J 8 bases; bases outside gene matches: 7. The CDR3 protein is CSVEGGQGADIQYF. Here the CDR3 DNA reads TGCAGCGTTGAAGGGGGGCAGGGGGCGGACATTCAGTACTTC.

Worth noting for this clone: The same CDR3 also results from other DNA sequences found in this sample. The CDR3 bases are TGTGCCAGTAGTATGGGCCCCTCGACAGGGAGTATCCTCGTCCACTCCCCCCTCCACTTT. Translation: CASSMGPSTGSILVHSPLHF. V usage is TRBV19 and J usage is TRBJ1-6, with 7 nucleotides matching TRBD1. V lost 3 bases to trimming and J lost 13 bases; unmatched junction nucleotides: 27. CDR1 and CDR2 from the germline V gene are LNHDA and SQIVND (reference sequence). The CDR3 loop spans 20 amino acids.

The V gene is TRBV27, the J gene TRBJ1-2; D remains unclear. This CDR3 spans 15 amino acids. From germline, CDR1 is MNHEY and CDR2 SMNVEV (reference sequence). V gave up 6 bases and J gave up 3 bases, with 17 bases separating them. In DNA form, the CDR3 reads TGTGCCAGCAGAATCCTCAGCGGGTCGGACTATGGCTACACCTTC. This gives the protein CASRILSGSDYGYTF.

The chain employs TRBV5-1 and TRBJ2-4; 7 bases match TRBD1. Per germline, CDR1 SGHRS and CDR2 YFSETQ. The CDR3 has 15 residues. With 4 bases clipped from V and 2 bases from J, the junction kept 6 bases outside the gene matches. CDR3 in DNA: TGCGCCAGCAGCCCACGACAGGGACCCAAAAACATTCAGTACTTC. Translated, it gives CASSPRQGPKNIQYF.

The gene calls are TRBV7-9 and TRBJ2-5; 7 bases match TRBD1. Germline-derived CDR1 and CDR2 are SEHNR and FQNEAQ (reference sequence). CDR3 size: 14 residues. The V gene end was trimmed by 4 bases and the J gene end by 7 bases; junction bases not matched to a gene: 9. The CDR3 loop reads CASSSQQGFVTQYF. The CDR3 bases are TGTGCCAGCAGCTCGCAACAGGGGTTTGTGACCCAGTACTTC.

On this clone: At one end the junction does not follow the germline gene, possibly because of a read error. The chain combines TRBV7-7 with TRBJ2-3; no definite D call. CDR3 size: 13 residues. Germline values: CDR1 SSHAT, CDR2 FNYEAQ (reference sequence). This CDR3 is CASSLALYGTQYF. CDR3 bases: TGTGCTAGCAGCTTAGCACTTTACGGTACGCAGTATTTT.

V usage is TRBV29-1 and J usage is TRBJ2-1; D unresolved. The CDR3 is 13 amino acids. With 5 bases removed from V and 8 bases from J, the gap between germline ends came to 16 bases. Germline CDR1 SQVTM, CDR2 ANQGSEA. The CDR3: CSVWRQLSHEQFF. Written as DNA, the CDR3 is TGCAGCGTTTGGCGGCAGCTTTCGCATGAGCAGTTCTTC.

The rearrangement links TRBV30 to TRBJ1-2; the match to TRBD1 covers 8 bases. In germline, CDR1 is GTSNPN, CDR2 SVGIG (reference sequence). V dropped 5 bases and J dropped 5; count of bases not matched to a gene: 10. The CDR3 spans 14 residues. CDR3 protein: CAWGGRGQEYGYTF. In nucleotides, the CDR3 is TGTGCCTGGGGAGGACGGGGACAGGAGTATGGCTACACCTTC. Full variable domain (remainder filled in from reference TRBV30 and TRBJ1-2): SQTIHQWPATLVQPVGSPLSLECTVEGTSNPNLYWYRQAAGRGLQLLFYSVGIGQISSEVPQNLSASRPQDRQFILSSKKLLLSDSGFYLCAWGGRGQEYGYTFGSGTRLTVV.

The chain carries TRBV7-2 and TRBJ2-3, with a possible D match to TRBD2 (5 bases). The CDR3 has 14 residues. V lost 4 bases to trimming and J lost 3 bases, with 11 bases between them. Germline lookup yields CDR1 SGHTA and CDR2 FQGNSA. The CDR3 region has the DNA TGTGCCAGCAGCTCTCTTAGGAGGACAGATACGCAGTATTTT. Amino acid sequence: CASSSLRRTDTQYF.

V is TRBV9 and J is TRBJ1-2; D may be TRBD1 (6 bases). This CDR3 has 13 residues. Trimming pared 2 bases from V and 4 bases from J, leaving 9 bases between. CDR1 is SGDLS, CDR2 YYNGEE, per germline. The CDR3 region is CASSVTDSYGYTF. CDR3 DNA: TGTGCCAGCAGCGTGACGGACAGCTATGGCTACACCTTC.

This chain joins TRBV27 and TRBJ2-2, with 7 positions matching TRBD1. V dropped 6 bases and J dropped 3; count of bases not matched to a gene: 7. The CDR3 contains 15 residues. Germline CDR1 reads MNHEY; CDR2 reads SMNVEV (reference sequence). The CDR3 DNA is TGTGCCAGCAGAAGGGGGCAGCTTGACACCGGGGAGCTGTTTTTT. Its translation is CASRRGQLDTGELFF.

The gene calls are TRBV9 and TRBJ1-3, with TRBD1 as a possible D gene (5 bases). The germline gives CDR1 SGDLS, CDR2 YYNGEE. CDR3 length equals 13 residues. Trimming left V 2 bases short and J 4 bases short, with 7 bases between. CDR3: CASSVGLGNTIYF. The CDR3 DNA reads TGTGCCAGCAGCGTGGGGCTAGGAAACACCATATATTTT.

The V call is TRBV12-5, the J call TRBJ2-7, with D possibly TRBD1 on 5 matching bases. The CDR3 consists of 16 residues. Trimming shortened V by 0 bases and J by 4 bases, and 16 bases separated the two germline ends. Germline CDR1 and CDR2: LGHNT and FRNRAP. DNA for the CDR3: TGTGCTAGTGGTTTGGTAAACGGAGCAGGGCCATACGAGCAGTACTTC. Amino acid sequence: CASGLVNGAGPYEQYF.

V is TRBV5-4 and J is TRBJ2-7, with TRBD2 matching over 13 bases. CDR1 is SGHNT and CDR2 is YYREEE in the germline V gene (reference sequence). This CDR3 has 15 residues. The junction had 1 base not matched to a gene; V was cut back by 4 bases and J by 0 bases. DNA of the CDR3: TGTGCCAGCAGCCGACTAGCGGGGGGCTCCTACGAGCAGTACTTC. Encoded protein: CASSRLAGGSYEQYF. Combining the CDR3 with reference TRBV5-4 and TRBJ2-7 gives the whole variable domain ETGVTQSPTHLIKTRGQQVTLRCSSQSGHNTVSWYQQALGQGPQFIFQYYREEENGRGNFPPRFSGLQFPNYSSELNVNALELDDSALYLCASSRLAGGSYEQYFGPGTRLTVT.

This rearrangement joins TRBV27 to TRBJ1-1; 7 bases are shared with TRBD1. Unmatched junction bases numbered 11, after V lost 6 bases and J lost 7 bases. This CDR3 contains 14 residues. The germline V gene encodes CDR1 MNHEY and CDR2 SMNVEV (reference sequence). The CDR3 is CASRSGTVHIEAFF. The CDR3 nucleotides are TGTGCCAGCAGGTCCGGGACAGTACACATTGAAGCTTTCTTT.

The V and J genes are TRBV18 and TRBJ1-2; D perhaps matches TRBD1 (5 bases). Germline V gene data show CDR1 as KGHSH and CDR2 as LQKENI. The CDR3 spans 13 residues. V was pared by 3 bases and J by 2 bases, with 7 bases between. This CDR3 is CASSPDSNYGYTF. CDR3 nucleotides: TGTGCCAGCTCACCCGACAGCAACTATGGCTACACCTTC. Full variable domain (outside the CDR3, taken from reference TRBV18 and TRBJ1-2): NAGVMQNPRHLVRRRGQEARLRCSPMKGHSHVYWYRQLPEEGLKFMVYLQKENIIDESGMPKERFSAEFPKEGPSILRIQQVVRGDSAAYFCASSPDSNYGYTFGSGTRLTVV.

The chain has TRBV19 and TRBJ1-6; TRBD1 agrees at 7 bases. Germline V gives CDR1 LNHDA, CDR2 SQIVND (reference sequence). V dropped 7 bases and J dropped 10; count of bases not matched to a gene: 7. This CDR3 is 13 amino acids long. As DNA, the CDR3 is TGTGCCAGTACGGGACAGCTGGGCTCACCCCTCCACTTT. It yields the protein CASTGQLGSPLHF.

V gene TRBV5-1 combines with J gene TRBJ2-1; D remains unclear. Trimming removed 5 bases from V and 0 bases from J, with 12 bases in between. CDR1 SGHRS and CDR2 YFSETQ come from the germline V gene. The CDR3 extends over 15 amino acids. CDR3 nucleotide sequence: TGCGCCAGCAGGACTTCCCCGAGCTCCTACAATGAGCAGTTCTTC. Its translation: CASRTSPSSYNEQFF. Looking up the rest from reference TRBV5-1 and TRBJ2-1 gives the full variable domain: KAGVTQTPRYLIKTRGQQVTLSCSPISGHRSVSWYQQTPGQGLQFLFEYFSETQRNKGNFPGRFSGRQFSNSRSEMNVSTLELGDSALYLCASRTSPSSYNEQFFGPGTRLTVL.

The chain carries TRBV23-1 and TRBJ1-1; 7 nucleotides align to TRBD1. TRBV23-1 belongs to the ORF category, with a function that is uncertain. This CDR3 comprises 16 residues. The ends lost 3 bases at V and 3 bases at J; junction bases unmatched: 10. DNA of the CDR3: TGCGCCAGCAGTCACCGAAAGGACAGGATGGACACTGAAGCTTTCTTT. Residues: CASSHRKDRMDTEAFF.